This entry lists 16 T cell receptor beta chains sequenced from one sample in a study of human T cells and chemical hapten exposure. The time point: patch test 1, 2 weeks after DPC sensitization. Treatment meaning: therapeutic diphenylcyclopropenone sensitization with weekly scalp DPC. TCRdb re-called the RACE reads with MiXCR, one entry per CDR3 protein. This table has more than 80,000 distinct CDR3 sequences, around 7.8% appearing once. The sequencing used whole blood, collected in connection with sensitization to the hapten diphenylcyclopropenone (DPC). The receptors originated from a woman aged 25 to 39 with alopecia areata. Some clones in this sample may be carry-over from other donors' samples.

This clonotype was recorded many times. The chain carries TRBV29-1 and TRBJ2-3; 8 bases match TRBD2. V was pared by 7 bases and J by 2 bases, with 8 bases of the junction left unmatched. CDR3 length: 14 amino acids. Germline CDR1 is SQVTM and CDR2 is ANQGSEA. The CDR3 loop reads CSGTSGGFTDTQYF. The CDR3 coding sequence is TGCAGCGGTACCAGCGGGGGATTCACAGATACGCAGTATTTT.

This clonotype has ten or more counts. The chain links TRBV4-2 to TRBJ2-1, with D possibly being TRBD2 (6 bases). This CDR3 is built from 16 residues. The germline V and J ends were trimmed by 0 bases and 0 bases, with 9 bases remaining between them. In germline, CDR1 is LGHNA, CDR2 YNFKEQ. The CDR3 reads CASSQDLGGSYNEQFF. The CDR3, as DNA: TGTGCCAGCAGCCAAGACTTGGGGGGCTCCTACAATGAGCAGTTCTTC.

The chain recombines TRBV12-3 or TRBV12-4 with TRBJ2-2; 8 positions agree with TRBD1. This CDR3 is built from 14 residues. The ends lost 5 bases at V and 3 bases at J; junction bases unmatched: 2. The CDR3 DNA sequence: TGTGCCAGCAGTCCGACAGGGGACACCGGGGAGCTGTTTTTT. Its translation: CASSPTGDTGELFF.

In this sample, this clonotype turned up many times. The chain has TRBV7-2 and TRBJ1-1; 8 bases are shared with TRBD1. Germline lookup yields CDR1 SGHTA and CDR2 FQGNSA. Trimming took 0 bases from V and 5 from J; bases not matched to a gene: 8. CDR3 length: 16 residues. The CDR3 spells CASSLAPRTGKTEAFF. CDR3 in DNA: TGTGCCAGCAGCTTAGCGCCTAGGACAGGGAAGACTGAAGCTTTCTTT. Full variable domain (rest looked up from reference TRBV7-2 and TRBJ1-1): GAGVSQSPSNKVTEKGKDVELRCDPISGHTALYWYRQSLGQGLEFLIYFQGNSAPDKSGLPSDRFSAERTGGSVSTLTIQRTQQEDSAVYLCASSLAPRTGKTEAFFGQGTRLTVV.

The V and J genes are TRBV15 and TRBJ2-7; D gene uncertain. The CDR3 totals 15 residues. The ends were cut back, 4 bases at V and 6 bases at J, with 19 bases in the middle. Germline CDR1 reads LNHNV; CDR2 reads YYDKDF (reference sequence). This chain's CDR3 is CATSTGGTALIEQYF. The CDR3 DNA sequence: TGTGCCACCAGCACTGGTGGCACAGCCCTAATCGAGCAGTACTTC.

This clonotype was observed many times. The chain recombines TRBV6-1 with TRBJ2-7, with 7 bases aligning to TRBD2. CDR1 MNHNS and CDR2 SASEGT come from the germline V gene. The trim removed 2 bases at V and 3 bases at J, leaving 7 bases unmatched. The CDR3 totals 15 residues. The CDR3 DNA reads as TGTGCCAGCAGTGAATCGGTAGCGGGCAACTACGAGCAGTACTTC. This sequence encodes CASSESVAGNYEQYF.

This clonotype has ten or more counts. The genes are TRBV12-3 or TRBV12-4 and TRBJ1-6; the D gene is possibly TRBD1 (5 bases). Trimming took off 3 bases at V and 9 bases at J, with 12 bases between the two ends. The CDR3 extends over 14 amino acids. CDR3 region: CASSLQAGGSPLHF. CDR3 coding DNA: TGTGCCAGCAGTTTGCAGGCGGGGGGTTCACCCCTCCACTTT.

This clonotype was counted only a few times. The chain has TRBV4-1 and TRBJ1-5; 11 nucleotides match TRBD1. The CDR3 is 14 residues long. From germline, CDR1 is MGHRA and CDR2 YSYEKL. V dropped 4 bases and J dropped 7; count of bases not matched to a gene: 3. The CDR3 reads CASSLGTGGQPQHF. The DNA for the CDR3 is TGCGCCAGCAGCCTAGGGACAGGGGGGCAGCCCCAGCATTTT.

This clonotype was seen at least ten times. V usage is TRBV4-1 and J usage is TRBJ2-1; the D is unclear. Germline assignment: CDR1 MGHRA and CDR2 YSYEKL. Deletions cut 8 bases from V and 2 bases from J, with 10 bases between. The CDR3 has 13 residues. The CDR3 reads CASATIAYNEQFF. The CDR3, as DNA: TGCGCCAGCGCAACCATAGCCTACAATGAGCAGTTCTTC.

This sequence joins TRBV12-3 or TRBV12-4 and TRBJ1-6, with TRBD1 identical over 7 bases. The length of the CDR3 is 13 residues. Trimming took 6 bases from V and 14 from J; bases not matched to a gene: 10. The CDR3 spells CASRKQGISTLHF. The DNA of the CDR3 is TGTGCCAGCAGGAAACAGGGGATATCGACCCTCCACTTT.

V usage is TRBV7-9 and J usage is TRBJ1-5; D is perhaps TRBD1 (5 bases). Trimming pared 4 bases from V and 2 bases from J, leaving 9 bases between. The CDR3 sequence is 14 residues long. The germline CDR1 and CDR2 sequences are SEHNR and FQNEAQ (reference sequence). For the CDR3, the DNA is TGTGCCAGCAGCTCGGGGGAGGGCAATCAGCCCCAGCATTTT. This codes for CASSSGEGNQPQHF.

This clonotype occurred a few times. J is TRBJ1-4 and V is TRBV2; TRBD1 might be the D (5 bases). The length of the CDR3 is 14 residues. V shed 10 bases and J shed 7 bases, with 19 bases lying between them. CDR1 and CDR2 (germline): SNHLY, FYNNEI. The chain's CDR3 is CAILDGGWGEKLFF. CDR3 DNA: TGTGCCATCCTGGATGGGGGATGGGGTGAAAAACTGTTTTTT.

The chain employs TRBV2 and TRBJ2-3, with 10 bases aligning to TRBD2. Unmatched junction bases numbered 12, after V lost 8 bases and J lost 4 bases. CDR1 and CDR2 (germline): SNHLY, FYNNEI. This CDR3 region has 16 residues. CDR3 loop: CASQVRLAGGPDTQYF. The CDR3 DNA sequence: TGTGCCAGCCAGGTCAGACTAGCGGGTGGCCCAGATACGCAGTATTTT. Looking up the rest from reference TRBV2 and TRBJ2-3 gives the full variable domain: EPEVTQTPSHQVTQMGQEVILRCVPISNHLYFYWYRQILGQKVEFLVSFYNNEISEKSEIFDDQFSVERPDGSNFTLKIRSTKLEDSAMYFCASQVRLAGGPDTQYFGPGTRLTVL.

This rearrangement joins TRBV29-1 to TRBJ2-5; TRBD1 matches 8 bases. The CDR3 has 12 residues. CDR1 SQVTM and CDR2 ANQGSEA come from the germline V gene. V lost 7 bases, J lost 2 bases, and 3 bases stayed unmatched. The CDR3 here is CSAHRGQETQYF. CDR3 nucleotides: TGCAGCGCCCACAGGGGGCAAGAGACCCAGTACTTC.

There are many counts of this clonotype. The CDR3 DNA reads TGTGCCAGCTCACCGGGGGGCAGGCGTAACAATCAGCCCCAGCATTTT. It translates to CASSPGGRRNNQPQHF. J is TRBJ1-5 and V is TRBV18; tentatively, D is TRBD1 (6 bases). V dropped 3 bases and J dropped 3 bases, with 15 bases sitting between them. Germline V gene sequence: CDR1 KGHSH, CDR2 LQKENI. The CDR3 length is 16 residues.

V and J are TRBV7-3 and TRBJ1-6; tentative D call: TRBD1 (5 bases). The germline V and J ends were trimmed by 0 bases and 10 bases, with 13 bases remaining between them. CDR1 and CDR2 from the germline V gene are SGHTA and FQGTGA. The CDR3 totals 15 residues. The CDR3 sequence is CASSLTGRALSPLHF. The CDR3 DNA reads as TGTGCCAGCAGCTTAACGGGCAGGGCCCTCTCACCCCTCCACTTT. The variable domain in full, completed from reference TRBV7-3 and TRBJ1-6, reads GAGVSQTPSNKVTEKGKYVELRCDPISGHTALYWYRQSLGQGPEFLIYFQGTGAADDSGLPNDRFFAVRPEGSVSTLKIQRTERGDSAVYLCASSLTGRALSPLHFGNGTRLTVT.